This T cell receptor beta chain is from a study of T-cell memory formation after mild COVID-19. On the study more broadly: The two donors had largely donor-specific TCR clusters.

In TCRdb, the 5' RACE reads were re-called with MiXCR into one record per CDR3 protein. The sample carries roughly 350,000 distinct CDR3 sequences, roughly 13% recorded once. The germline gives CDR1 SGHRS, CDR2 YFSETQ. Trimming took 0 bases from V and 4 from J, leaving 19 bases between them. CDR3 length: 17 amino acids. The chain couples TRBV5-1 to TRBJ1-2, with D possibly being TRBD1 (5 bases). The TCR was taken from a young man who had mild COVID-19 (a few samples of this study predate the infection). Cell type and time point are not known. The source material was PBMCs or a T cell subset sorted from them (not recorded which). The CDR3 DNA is TGCGCCAGCAGCTTGGAGTTGTATGGGGGGAGTTCCTATGGCTACACCTTC. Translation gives CASSLELYGGSSYGYTF.